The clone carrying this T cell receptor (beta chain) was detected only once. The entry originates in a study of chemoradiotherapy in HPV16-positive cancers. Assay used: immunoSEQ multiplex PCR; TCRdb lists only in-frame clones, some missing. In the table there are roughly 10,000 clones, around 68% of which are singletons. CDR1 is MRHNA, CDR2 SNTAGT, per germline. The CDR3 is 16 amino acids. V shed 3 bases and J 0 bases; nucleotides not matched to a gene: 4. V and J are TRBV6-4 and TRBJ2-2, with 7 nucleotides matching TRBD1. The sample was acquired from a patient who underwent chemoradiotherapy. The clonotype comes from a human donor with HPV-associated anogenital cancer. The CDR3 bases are TGTGCCAGCAGTGAACGGGGACAGCCGAACACCGGGGAGCTGTTTTTT. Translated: CASSERGQPNTGELFF.